A selection of T cell receptor beta chains follows, all from one sample in a study of control samples from healthy donors and cancer patients. Measured with immunoSEQ multiplex PCR; TCRdb has only the in-frame clones, and not every one. The table includes some 150,000 clones, nearly 96% detected once. Sample: blood. Source of these receptors: a woman aged 25 to 39 in good health. The CDR3 runs from the conserved cysteine through the conserved F or W. Fields, in order: J gene, D gene, V gene, CDR3 length, clone size, CDR3 DNA, CDR3 protein. D genes are given only for firm matches. Size is omitted from some rows. Given values are once, few, many or a class for expanded clones.

TRBJ2-2	.	TRBV24-1	14	once	TGTGCCACCAGTGCAAGGCAGCGAGCCGGGGAGCTGTTTTTT	CATSARQRAGELFF
TRBJ1-1	TRBD1	TRBV4-2	14	.	TGTGCCAGCAGCCACCTGGGACAGCGGACTGAAGCTTTCTTT	CASSHLGQRTEAFF
TRBJ2-5	.	TRBV5-1	15	.	TGCGCCAGCAGCTTGAATGCCCGGGGGACCGAGACCCAGTACTTC	CASSLNARGTETQYF
TRBJ2-7	.	TRBV21-1	17	.	TGTGCCAGCAGCTTTCTCCCAGGGAACAGGCTGGCGAGAGAGCAGTACTTC	CASSFLPGNRLAREQYF
TRBJ2-3	.	TRBV5-6	15	.	TGTGCCAGCAGCTTGGCGGGGCAGGGCACAGATACGCAGTATTTT	CASSLAGQGTDTQYF
TRBJ2-5	TRBD2	TRBV13	18	.	TGTGCCAGCAGCTGGGCCGGACTAGCGGGGGGCCCACAAGAGACCCAGTACTTC	CASSWAGLAGGPQETQYF
TRBJ1-1	.	TRBV4-1	15	.	TGCGCCAGCAGCTATAAACAGGCGAGGAACACTGAAGCTTTCTTT	CASSYKQARNTEAFF
TRBJ2-7	TRBD2	TRBV2	15	.	TGTGCCAGCATGGGACTAGCGGGAACCTCCTACGAGCAGTACTTC	CASMGLAGTSYEQYF
TRBJ2-2	.	TRBV5-1	15	.	TGCGCCAGCAGCCCCGGTGGGGCGAACACCGGGGAGCTGTTTTTT	CASSPGGANTGELFF
TRBJ1-6	.	TRBV28	15	.	TGTGCCAGCAGTTTGGCCGCAGGGTGGAGTTCACCCCTCCACTTT	CASSLAAGWSSPLHF
TRBJ2-5	.	TRBV7-9	13	.	TGTGCCAGCTCACCCGGGGCGGAAGAGACCCAGTACTTC	CASSPGAEETQYF
TRBJ1-5	.	TRBV30	12	.	TGTGCCTGGAAGGGCAGCAATCAGCCCCAGCATTTT	CAWKGSNQPQHF
TRBJ1-3	.	TRBV9	12	.	TGTGCCAGCAGCGAATATGGAAACACCATATATTTT	CASSEYGNTIYF
TRBJ1-1	TRBD1	TRBV5-4	17	.	TGTGCCAGCAGCTTTGGTGGTGGGACAGGGCCTAACACTGAAGCTTTCTTT	CASSFGGGTGPNTEAFF
TRBJ2-7	.	TRBV18	11	.	TGTGCCAGCTCACGAGGGAGCGAGCAGTACTTC	CASSRGSEQYF